One and the same sample provided the 20 T cell receptor beta chains below, sequenced in a study of cytomegalovirus exposure and HLA in healthy donors. Researchers ran the PCR with 60 Vbeta and 13 Jbeta primers. The table came from immunoSEQ multiplex PCR; TCRdb's copy has only in-frame clones and leaves some out. The table records about 130,000 clones, about 66% of them present only once. Sequencing was carried out using PBMCs. The receptors stem from a man aged 30-40 years in good health and CMV-seropositive.

This clone was picked up a small number of times. This chain uses TRBV10-3 with TRBJ1-1, with TRBD1 matching over 9 bases. V was pared by 2 bases and J by 3 bases, with 4 bases of the junction left unmatched. Per germline, CDR1 ENHRY and CDR2 SYGVKD. This CDR3 comprises 15 residues. The CDR3 nucleotides are TGTGCCATCAGTGAGGCGGACAGGGGCGACACTGAAGCTTTCTTT. It translates to CAISEADRGDTEAFF.

A few counts support this clone. The chain combines TRBV14 with TRBJ1-4; perhaps TRBD1 as D (6 bases). CDR1 is SGHDN and CDR2 is FVKESK in the germline V gene. Trimming removed 0 bases at V and 11 bases at J, with 16 bases between. The CDR3 is made up of 15 amino acids. Written as DNA, the CDR3 is TGTGCCAGCAGCCAAGATACCCTACAGGGACGGAAACTGTTTTTT. Translated, it gives CASSQDTLQGRKLFF.

The chain joins TRBV5-4 to TRBJ2-7; 8 nucleotides agree with TRBD2. Germline V gene sequence: CDR1 SGHNT, CDR2 YYREEE (reference sequence). CDR3 size: 16 residues. J lost 5 bases, V lost 4 bases, and 14 bases had no gene match. The CDR3 region has the DNA TGTGCCAGCAGCCCCGAAGGGGAGCGGGGGCACCACGAGCAGTACTTC. Amino acids: CASSPEGERGHHEQYF.

The genes are TRBV5-1 and TRBJ2-5; the D gene is possibly TRBD2 (5 bases). Between the trimmed V and J ends, which lost 0 bases and 5 bases, there was a span of 11 bases. The CDR3 has 14 residues. The germline V gene encodes CDR1 SGHRS and CDR2 YFSETQ. The CDR3 loop reads CASSLGPGGETQYF. The CDR3 DNA follows: TGCGCCAGCAGCTTGGGACCCGGCGGGGAGACCCAGTACTTC.

This chain links TRBV28 with TRBJ2-1, with 7 nucleotides matching TRBD2. Germline CDR1 and CDR2: MDHEN and SYDVKM. V lost 6 bases, J lost 4 bases, and 9 bases stayed unmatched. The CDR3 is 15 amino acids. CDR3 bases: TGTGCCAGCAGCCCGGGGGGAAGGGGTTACAATGAGCAGTTCTTC. Its protein is CASSPGGRGYNEQFF.

This chain joins TRBV5-1 and TRBJ1-6; tentative D call: TRBD1 (6 bases). CDR1 is SGHRS and CDR2 is YFSETQ in the germline V gene. V was pared by 0 bases and J by 6 bases, with 13 bases between. The CDR3 has 16 amino acids. The CDR3 region has the DNA TGCGCCAGCAGCTTGGAACCACAGGGAACTAATTCACCCCTCCACTTT. As protein: CASSLEPQGTNSPLHF. The full variable domain, with the rest looked up from reference TRBV5-1 and TRBJ1-6, is KAGVTQTPRYLIKTRGQQVTLSCSPISGHRSVSWYQQTPGQGLQFLFEYFSETQRNKGNFPGRFSGRQFSNSRSEMNVSTLELGDSALYLCASSLEPQGTNSPLHFGNGTRLTVT.

The rearrangement links TRBV6-1 to TRBJ1-2, with D uncertain. The CDR3 consists of 13 residues. CDR1 and CDR2 from the germline V gene are MNHNS and SASEGT. Between the trimmed V and J ends, which lost 2 bases and 4 bases, there was a span of 8 bases. The CDR3 is CASSENEAYGYTF. The CDR3 region has the DNA TGTGCCAGCAGTGAAAACGAAGCCTATGGCTACACCTTC.

This clone has a single count. The CDR3 sequence is CASSPPDRGQETQYF. The CDR3 region has the DNA TGTGCCAGCTCACCACCGGACAGGGGTCAAGAGACCCAGTACTTC. The chain joins TRBV18 to TRBJ2-5; 9 bases line up with TRBD1. Germline V gives CDR1 KGHSH, CDR2 LQKENI. CDR3 size: 15 residues. V shed 0 bases and J 2 bases; nucleotides not matched to a gene: 1.

V usage is TRBV13 and J usage is TRBJ1-1; 8 bases agree with TRBD1. CDR1 is PRHDT and CDR2 is FYEKMQ in the germline V gene (reference sequence). V lost 5 bases to trimming and J lost 5 bases; unmatched junction nucleotides: 7. This CDR3 comprises 14 residues. The CDR3 DNA sequence: TGTGCCAGCAGCCAAGACAGGGGTGGAACTGAAGCTTTCTTT. Translation: CASSQDRGGTEAFF.

The V gene is TRBV27, the J gene TRBJ1-5, with 10 nucleotides matching TRBD1. J gave up 6 bases and V 8 bases, and 10 bases lay outside the gene matches. CDR1 MNHEY and CDR2 SMNVEV come from the germline V gene (reference sequence). The CDR3 has 15 amino acids. This CDR3 reads CASRPGTGVGQPQHF. CDR3 nucleotides: TGTGCCAGCCGTCCTGGGACAGGGGTAGGTCAGCCCCAGCATTTT.

The rearrangement joins TRBV19 to TRBJ1-3; no clear D gene. The CDR3 is 17 amino acids. Trimming cost V 3 bases and J 4 bases, with 19 bases left between them. The germline V gene encodes CDR1 LNHDA and CDR2 SQIVND (reference sequence). The chain's CDR3 is CASSIRSDAMWGNTIYF. CDR3 DNA: TGTGCCAGTAGTATCCGGAGCGACGCGATGTGGGGAAACACCATATATTTT. Drawing the rest from reference TRBV19 and TRBJ1-3, the complete variable domain is DGGITQSPKYLFRKEGQNVTLSCEQNLNHDAMYWYRQDPGQGLRLIYYSQIVNDFQKGDIAEGYSVSREKKESFPLTVTSAQKNPTAFYLCASSIRSDAMWGNTIYFGEGSWLTVV.

This clone was seen only a few times. The chain employs TRBV4-2 and TRBJ1-1; tentatively, D is TRBD1 (5 bases). There are 14 residues in the CDR3. Germline V gene sequence: CDR1 LGHNA, CDR2 YNFKEQ. V lost 6 bases to trimming and J lost 1 base, with 12 bases between them. CDR3 residues: CASRGQGGNTEAFF. The CDR3 nucleotides read TGTGCCAGCAGGGGGCAGGGAGGGAACACTGAAGCTTTCTTT.

The chain links TRBV4-3 to TRBJ2-5; TRBD1 agrees at 9 bases. V lost 0 bases, J lost 4 bases, and 3 bases stayed unmatched. In germline, CDR1 is LGHNA, CDR2 YSLEER. The CDR3 runs 15 residues. The CDR3 DNA follows: TGCGCCAGCAGCCAAGATTCGACAGGGGGAGAGACCCAGTACTTC. Protein sequence: CASSQDSTGGETQYF.

The chain carries TRBV27 and TRBJ2-3; 7 bases fit TRBD2. The CDR3 loop spans 19 amino acids. J lost 0 bases, V lost 1 base, and 13 bases had no gene match. CDR1 is MNHEY, CDR2 SMNVEV, per germline (reference sequence). The CDR3 is CASSLFVLADRSSTDTQYF. The CDR3 DNA reads TGTGCCAGCAGTTTATTTGTCCTAGCGGATAGATCTAGCACAGATACGCAGTATTTT.

The chain links TRBV6-6 to TRBJ2-4, with 10 bases matching TRBD2. The length of the CDR3 is 16 residues. From germline, CDR1 is MNHNY and CDR2 SVGAGI (reference sequence). The V and J ends lost 5 bases and 1 base, in that order; junction bases with no gene match: 5. DNA of the CDR3: TGTGCCAGCAGTACCGGGACTAGCGTGGCCAAAAACATTCAGTACTTC. Residues: CASSTGTSVAKNIQYF.

The chain carries TRBV18 and TRBJ2-3; 7 bases match TRBD2. CDR1 is KGHSH, CDR2 LQKENI, per germline. The junction had 3 bases not matched to a gene; V was cut back by 2 bases and J by 1 base. This CDR3 spans 15 amino acids. The CDR3 spells CASSPTGGGTDTQYF. The CDR3 region has the DNA TGTGCCAGCTCACCAACGGGAGGTGGCACAGATACGCAGTATTTT.

V is TRBV7-3 and J is TRBJ2-7, with TRBD1 matching 9 bases. The V gene's germline CDR1 is SGHTA and CDR2 FQGTGA. The CDR3 runs to 14 residues. After removal of 5 bases from V and 5 bases from J, the junction contained 7 bases not matched to a gene. The CDR3 sequence is CASSPADRGHEQYF. In DNA, the CDR3 is TGTGCCAGCAGCCCAGCGGACAGGGGCCACGAGCAGTACTTC.

The genes are TRBV5-1 and TRBJ2-7; no clear D gene. V was cut by 4 bases and J by 7 bases, with 12 bases left in between. In germline, CDR1 is SGHRS, CDR2 YFSETQ. The CDR3 contains 12 residues. The CDR3 DNA sequence: TGCGCCAGCAGCGAATCATTGAGGGAGCAGTACTTC. Amino acid sequence: CASSESLREQYF.

The chain combines TRBV5-1 with TRBJ2-7, with 10 positions matching TRBD2. Germline CDR1 SGHRS, CDR2 YFSETQ. The CDR3 length is 16 residues. V trimming: 0 bases; J trimming: 3 bases; junction bases outside the gene matches: 6. The CDR3 bases are TGCGCCAGCAGCTTGGGGGTAGCGGGAGGAGGCTACGAGCAGTACTTC. Residues: CASSLGVAGGGYEQYF.

The rearrangement joins TRBV5-1 to TRBJ2-7; TRBD2 aligns across 8 bases. The CDR3 is 17 amino acids. J gave up 1 base and V 4 bases, and 13 bases lay outside the gene matches. Germline CDR1 reads SGHRS; CDR2 reads YFSETQ. The CDR3 region has the DNA TGCGCCAGCAGCCCGCGGGGTAGCGGGGTACTATCCTACGAGCAGTACTTC. This sequence encodes CASSPRGSGVLSYEQYF.